The 13 T cell receptor beta chains in this list originate from one sample, sequenced in a study of blood T cell repertoires in COVID-19. TCRdb's table, derived via immunoSEQ multiplex PCR, lists solely in-frame clones and lacks some. Counted here are some 180,000 clones, roughly 83% occurring once; the ten biggest clones make up around 5.4%. The sequenced sample was peripheral blood. These receptors were collected from a woman aged 40 to 50 with COVID-19, enrolled during active disease.

The gene calls are TRBV19 and TRBJ2-3, with 7 bases fitting TRBD2. In germline, CDR1 is LNHDA, CDR2 SQIVND (reference sequence). With V trimmed by 6 bases and J by 6 bases, 6 bases remained unmatched. The CDR3 contains 13 residues. The DNA of the CDR3 is TGTGCCAGTAGCAAGCGGGAACTCGATACGCAGTATTTT. It yields the protein CASSKRELDTQYF.

This chain connects TRBV19 to TRBJ2-7, with 7 bases that match TRBD1. There are 16 residues in the CDR3. V trimming: 6 bases; J trimming: 2 bases; junction bases outside the gene matches: 13. Germline-derived CDR1 and CDR2 are LNHDA and SQIVND (reference sequence). The CDR3 sequence is CASSLNGQEFTYEQYF. In nucleotides, the CDR3 is TGTGCCAGTAGCCTAAACGGACAGGAGTTTACCTACGAGCAGTACTTC.

This clone was found a few times. The rearrangement joins TRBV5-8 to TRBJ1-1; D is perhaps TRBD1 (5 bases). The CDR3 runs 15 residues. V was pared by 1 base and J by 4 bases, with 14 bases between. Germline V gene data show CDR1 as SGHTS and CDR2 as YDEGEE. The CDR3 DNA reads as TGTGCCAGCAGCTTGAATCAGGGTGCGATCACTGAAGCTTTCTTT. The encoded protein is CASSLNQGAITEAFF.

This clone was counted a few times. The rearrangement uses TRBV2 and TRBJ2-5; possible D gene TRBD2, 6 bases. Germline CDR1 SNHLY, CDR2 FYNNEI. The germline V and J ends were trimmed by 4 bases and 1 base, with 13 bases remaining between them. This CDR3 region has 15 residues. The CDR3: CASSGLGLPQETQYF. As DNA, the CDR3 is TGTGCCAGCAGTGGCCTGGGACTTCCCCAAGAGACCCAGTACTTC. The whole variable domain, filled in from reference TRBV2 and TRBJ2-5, reads EPEVTQTPSHQVTQMGQEVILRCVPISNHLYFYWYRQILGQKVEFLVSFYNNEISEKSEIFDDQFSVERPDGSNFTLKIRSTKLEDSAMYFCASSGLGLPQETQYFGPGTRLLVL.

The V and J genes are TRBV5-1 and TRBJ2-1, with 9 bases that match TRBD2. The CDR3 contains 16 residues. The germline gives CDR1 SGHRS, CDR2 YFSETQ. V lost 2 bases and J lost 7; bases outside the gene matches: 10. The CDR3 DNA reads TGCGCCAGCAGCTTAATGGTTAGCGGGAGCTTGAATGAGCAGTTCTTC. Protein: CASSLMVSGSLNEQFF.

The V gene is TRBV5-1, the J gene TRBJ2-7, with D tentatively TRBD2 (6 bases). The CDR3 covers 12 residues. Germline V gives CDR1 SGHRS, CDR2 YFSETQ. The germline V and J ends were trimmed by 2 bases and 6 bases, with 9 bases remaining between them. The DNA for the CDR3 is TGCGCCAGCAGCTTCGGAGGGCGCGAGCAGTACTTC. This gives the protein CASSFGGREQYF.

The V and J genes are TRBV4-3 and TRBJ2-7; maybe TRBD1 (6 bases). Deletions cut 2 bases from V and 0 bases from J, with 14 bases between. The CDR3 has 16 residues. The germline gives CDR1 LGHNA, CDR2 YSLEER. The CDR3: CASSQRAQDSSYEQYF. The CDR3, as DNA: TGCGCCAGCAGCCAAAGAGCTCAGGACAGCTCCTACGAGCAGTACTTC.

V is TRBV5-1 and J is TRBJ2-4; 9 nucleotides line up with TRBD2. This CDR3 has 18 residues. V trimming: 0 bases; J trimming: 4 bases; junction bases outside the gene matches: 11. Per germline, CDR1 SGHRS and CDR2 YFSETQ. The DNA for the CDR3 is TGCGCCAGCAGCTTGGAGGGAGGTAGCGGGAGACAAAAAAACATTCAGTACTTC. It yields the protein CASSLEGGSGRQKNIQYF.

This chain connects TRBV7-2 to TRBJ2-5; D perhaps matches TRBD2 (5 bases). The CDR3 length is 16 residues. Trimming cost V 1 base and J 2 bases, with 14 bases left between them. CDR1 and CDR2 from the germline V gene are SGHTA and FQGNSA. This CDR3 is CASSLGITSGQETQYF. The CDR3 bases are TGTGCCAGCAGCTTAGGTATCACTAGTGGACAAGAGACCCAGTACTTC. The full variable domain, completed using reference TRBV7-2 and TRBJ2-5, is GAGVSQSPSNKVTEKGKDVELRCDPISGHTALYWYRQSLGQGLEFLIYFQGNSAPDKSGLPSDRFSAERTGGSVSTLTIQRTQQEDSAVYLCASSLGITSGQETQYFGPGTRLLVL.

V is TRBV27 and J is TRBJ2-1, with a possible D match to TRBD1 (6 bases). CDR1 is MNHEY and CDR2 is SMNVEV in the germline V gene (reference sequence). Trimming shortened V by 7 bases and J by 5 bases, and 15 bases separated the two germline ends. The CDR3 runs to 14 residues. The CDR3 DNA is TGTGCCAGCATTCGAGACAGGTTACACAATGAGCAGTTCTTC. As protein: CASIRDRLHNEQFF.

The rearrangement uses TRBV7-9 and TRBJ2-2, with TRBD1 as a possible D gene (5 bases). There are 17 residues in the CDR3. V lost 1 base and J 5 bases, leaving 17 bases between the germline ends. Germline values: CDR1 SEHNR, CDR2 FQNEAQ (reference sequence). In DNA, the CDR3 is TGTGCCAGCAGCTTAGGGATGGGGCGCTATGGAACCGGGGAGCTGTTTTTT. It translates to CASSLGMGRYGTGELFF.

The chain links TRBV21-1 to TRBJ2-7; the DNA was not used to check the table's D call, TRBD2. TRBV21-1 is classified as a pseudogene. The CDR3 covers 18 residues. CDR3 nucleotides: TGTGCCAGCAGCAAAGCGGGGACTAGCGGGGGCCCTACCTACGAGCAGTACTTC. Translated, it gives CASSKAGTSGGPTYEQYF.

The CDR3 loop is CAIQRGLDEQYF. DNA of the CDR3: TGTGCCATCCAAAGGGGGTTGGACGAGCAGTACTTC. The V call is TRBV10-3, the J call TRBJ2-7, with a tentative D call TRBD1 (6 bases). Germline lookup yields CDR1 ENHRY and CDR2 SYGVKD. The ends were cut back, 8 bases at V and 5 bases at J, with 13 bases in the middle. The CDR3 length is 12 residues.